The 14 T cell receptor beta chains below come from one sample, sequenced in a study of siplizumab effects on memory and regulatory T cells. Produced via immunoSEQ multiplex PCR; TCRdb's table is partial and in-frame only. The data contain tens of thousands of clones, 93% of them singletons. The sample comprised CD8+ T cells sorted from blood. The origin of the receptors is a human donor in good health.

This sequence joins TRBV19 and TRBJ1-6; D is unclear. V was pared by 7 bases and J by 5 bases, with 6 bases between. CDR1 is LNHDA and CDR2 is SQIVND in the germline V gene (reference sequence). The CDR3 contains 12 residues. CDR3 sequence: CASTQNNSPLHF. CDR3 bases: TGTGCCAGTACTCAGAATAATTCACCCCTCCACTTT.

The CDR3 protein is CASSPTAANGNTIYF. CDR3 sequence (DNA): TGTGCCAGCAGCCCCACCGCAGCAAATGGAAACACCATATATTTT. The V and J genes are TRBV11-2 and TRBJ1-3; D gene ambiguous. This CDR3 spans 15 amino acids. Germline CDR1 reads SGHAT; CDR2 reads FQNNGV. V shed 5 bases and J shed 3 bases, with 14 bases lying between them.

This clone occurred once. V usage is TRBV4-1 and J usage is TRBJ1-1; the match to TRBD1 covers 7 bases. CDR1 MGHRA and CDR2 YSYEKL come from the germline V gene. V was pared by 1 base and J by 1 base, with 6 bases of the junction left unmatched. CDR3 length: 16 residues. CDR3 DNA: TGCGCCAGCAGCCAAGCCCCGGGACAGCAGAACACTGAAGCTTTCTTT. Translated: CASSQAPGQQNTEAFF.

The V call is TRBV29-1, the J call TRBJ1-2, with TRBD1 matching 8 bases. CDR1 and CDR2 from the germline V gene are SQVTM and ANQGSEA. The CDR3 consists of 17 residues. The J segment lost 0 bases and the V segment lost 5 bases, leaving 14 bases of the junction unmatched. This chain's CDR3 is CSVTGDRRENANYGYTF. In DNA, the CDR3 is TGCAGCGTTACCGGGGACAGGCGGGAAAATGCTAACTATGGCTACACCTTC.

This clone showed up just once. The chain employs TRBV27 and TRBJ2-1; 12 positions agree with TRBD2. Germline V gene sequence: CDR1 MNHEY, CDR2 SMNVEV (reference sequence). This CDR3 has 17 residues. V lost 5 bases to trimming and J lost 0 bases; unmatched junction nucleotides: 5. CDR3 in amino acids: CASSPLAGGSSYNEQFF. The DNA of the CDR3 is TGTGCCAGCAGTCCCCTAGCGGGAGGGAGCTCCTACAATGAGCAGTTCTTC.

J is TRBJ2-6 and V is TRBV11-3; D gene ambiguous. CDR1 SGHNT and CDR2 YENEEA come from the germline V gene. The CDR3 totals 15 residues. V shed 3 bases and J shed 0 bases, with 6 bases lying between them. The CDR3 DNA sequence: TGTGCCAGCAGCTTGCGCTCCTCTGGGGCCAACGTCCTGACTTTC. It yields the protein CASSLRSSGANVLTF.

The V and J genes are TRBV7-6 and TRBJ1-1; the D gene is possibly TRBD1 (5 bases). CDR1 is SGHVS, CDR2 FNYEAQ, per germline. V was trimmed by 0 bases and J by 4 bases, leaving 9 bases between them. The CDR3 spans 14 residues. The CDR3 reads CASSLASGGTEAFF. For the CDR3, the DNA is TGTGCCAGCAGCTTAGCCAGCGGGGGCACTGAAGCTTTCTTT.

This clone was seen a few times. V and J are TRBV7-9 and TRBJ1-1, with TRBD1 matching 11 bases. CDR1 SEHNR and CDR2 FQNEAQ come from the germline V gene (reference sequence). This CDR3 spans 16 amino acids. The V segment lost 1 base and the J segment 0 bases; nucleotides outside the gene matches: 1. CDR3 sequence reads: CASSLGTGGVNTEAFF. DNA of the CDR3: TGTGCCAGCAGCTTAGGGACAGGGGGCGTGAACACTGAAGCTTTCTTT.

The gene calls are TRBV30 and TRBJ2-5; 7 bases map to TRBD1. V was pared by 3 bases and J by 7 bases, with 11 bases of the junction left unmatched. Germline CDR1 is GTSNPN and CDR2 is SVGIG (reference sequence). The CDR3 has 14 residues. For the CDR3, the DNA is TGTGCCTGGAGGTACAAGACAGGGATTTCGACCCAGTACTTC. It encodes CAWRYKTGISTQYF.

This clone was seen once. The gene calls are TRBV29-1 and TRBJ2-7; 9 bases map to TRBD1. There are 13 residues in the CDR3. V lost 7 bases, J lost 4 bases, and 8 bases stayed unmatched. Per the germline V gene, CDR1 is SQVTM and CDR2 is ANQGSEA. CDR3 loop: CSAGQGSMYEQYF. The CDR3 nucleotides read TGCAGCGCCGGACAGGGGAGTATGTACGAGCAGTACTTC.

The rearrangement links TRBV6-5 to TRBJ1-1, with 8 nucleotides matching TRBD1. Germline lookup yields CDR1 MNHEY and CDR2 SVGAGI. CDR3 length: 15 amino acids. The V segment lost 6 bases and the J segment 1 base; nucleotides outside the gene matches: 7. CDR3 loop: CASSYGTGENTEAFF. CDR3 in DNA: TGTGCCAGCAGCTATGGGACAGGCGAGAACACTGAAGCTTTCTTT.

The chain combines TRBV7-9 with TRBJ1-2; TRBD1 aligns across 10 bases. The germline gives CDR1 SEHNR, CDR2 FQNEAQ (reference sequence). V lost 3 bases, J lost 3 bases, and 7 bases stayed unmatched. The CDR3 runs 16 residues. The CDR3: CASSLPDRGEYYGYTF. The CDR3 DNA follows: TGTGCCAGCAGCTTGCCGGACAGGGGGGAATACTATGGCTACACCTTC.

The V gene is TRBV7-9, the J gene TRBJ1-5; D not certain. Trimming left V 1 base short and J 0 bases short, with 4 bases between. The CDR3 is 14 amino acids. Germline-derived CDR1 and CDR2 are SEHNR and FQNEAQ (reference sequence). CDR3 residues: CASSLGDSNQPQHF. The CDR3 DNA sequence: TGTGCCAGCAGCTTAGGAGATAGCAATCAGCCCCAGCATTTT.

This clone was counted only a few times. The gene calls are TRBV14 and TRBJ2-5; 9 positions agree with TRBD2. The CDR3 loop spans 17 amino acids. Germline loops: CDR1 SGHDN, CDR2 FVKESK. J gave up 1 base and V 1 base, and 7 bases lay outside the gene matches. The CDR3 is CASSQVGLAMSQETQYF. CDR3 coding DNA: TGTGCCAGCAGCCAAGTTGGACTAGCGATGAGCCAAGAGACCCAGTACTTC.